Below are 28 T cell receptor beta chains sequenced from a single sample in a study of T cells in Graves' hyperthyroidism and ophthalmopathy. TCR beta CDR3 region amplification was performed from RNA transcripts. The HTBI primer set drove a first-round RT-PCR of the TCR CDR3. TCRdb used MiXCR to reprocess the multiplex PCR reads, holding one entry per CDR3 protein. The data show about 600,000 distinct CDR3 sequences, about 14% seen once. The sample taken for sequencing was blood. These receptor sequences come from a woman younger than 30 with Graves' ophthalmopathy.

This rearrangement joins TRBV5-7 to TRBJ2-5; 9 bases are shared with TRBD1. TRBV5-7 carries the ORF label, with uncertain function. Trimming at V came to 0 bases and at J to 0 bases, leaving 9 bases not matched to a gene. The CDR3 runs 18 residues. The CDR3 DNA reads as TGTGCCAGCAGCTTGGCCATAGGGACAGGGAGGAACCAAGAGACCCAGTACTTC. Amino acids: CASSLAIGTGRNQETQYF.

This clonotype was seen ten or more times. The CDR3 DNA reads as TGTGCCAGCACCGGGGACCTCGCTAGTCAGCCCCAGCATTTT. This gives the protein CASTGDLASQPQHF. This sequence joins TRBV6-1 and TRBJ1-5, with TRBD1 as a possible D gene (5 bases). This CDR3 contains 14 residues. Germline loops: CDR1 MNHNS, CDR2 SASEGT. V lost 7 bases, J lost 6 bases, and 16 bases lay in between.

On this clonotype itself: It may be a read error: a sequence one base away is much more abundant. The V and J genes are TRBV25-1 and TRBJ2-3; 13 bases fit TRBD2. The CDR3 loop spans 18 amino acids. After removal of 2 bases from V and 0 bases from J, the junction contained 5 bases not matched to a gene. From germline, CDR1 is MGHDK and CDR2 SYGVNS. CDR3 DNA: TGTGCCAGCAGTGAAACTAGCGGGAGGGTTTTTAGCACAGATACGCAGTATTTT. Translation gives CASSETSGRVFSTDTQYF.

This clonotype was seen repeatedly, ten times or more. The chain employs TRBV20-1 and TRBJ2-7; 12 bases are shared with TRBD2. This CDR3 is 17 amino acids long. The trim removed 3 bases at V and 7 bases at J, leaving 16 bases unmatched. The germline gives CDR1 DFQATT, CDR2 SNEGSKA (reference sequence). This CDR3 is CSARDPRSTSGSLEQYF. CDR3 nucleotide sequence: TGCAGTGCTAGGGACCCGAGGTCGACTAGCGGGAGTTTAGAGCAGTACTTC.

In its sample, this clonotype was seen a few times. CDR3 nucleotides: TGTGCCAGCAGCACCACGGACAGGGCTCAGAACACTGAAGCTTTCTTT. Translating gives CASSTTDRAQNTEAFF. V usage is TRBV13 and J usage is TRBJ1-1, with 8 bases fitting TRBD1. The CDR3 extends over 16 amino acids. Germline assignment: CDR1 PRHDT and CDR2 FYEKMQ (reference sequence). V shed 5 bases, J shed 1 base, and the junction held 9 bases outside the gene matches.

This clonotype was recorded a few times. The chain employs TRBV6-2 or TRBV6-3 and TRBJ1-1, with D perhaps TRBD1 (5 bases). The germline CDR1 and CDR2 sequences are MNHEY and SVGEGT. V was clipped by 7 bases and J by 0 bases, with 18 bases between them. This CDR3 comprises 16 residues. CDR3 in DNA: TGTGCCAGCACCCAATGGGGGGGGGTCATGAACACTGAAGCTTTCTTT. It specifies CASTQWGGVMNTEAFF.

This clonotype was seen ten or more times. V is TRBV11-2 and J is TRBJ1-1; D is unresolved. With 0 bases removed from V and 3 bases from J, the gap between germline ends came to 11 bases. CDR3 length: 15 residues. Germline assignment: CDR1 SGHAT and CDR2 FQNNGV. The CDR3 DNA reads as TGTGCCAGCAGCTTAGATAGGGCGGTTTACACTGAAGCTTTCTTT. Translating gives CASSLDRAVYTEAFF.

This clonotype came up many times. This chain joins TRBV11-1 and TRBJ1-1; D not resolved. This CDR3 has 13 residues. Per the germline V gene, CDR1 is SGHAT and CDR2 is FQDESV (reference sequence). The V and J ends lost 3 bases and 1 base respectively, with 6 bases between them. The CDR3 DNA reads as TGTGCCAGCAGCTTTTCGGAGAACACTGAAGCTTTCTTT. Translating it yields CASSFSENTEAFF.

This clonotype showed up just a few times. The CDR3 DNA sequence: TGCAGTGCTATCGGACTAGCGGGGGGGGGGAATGAGCAGTTCTTC. Protein product: CSAIGLAGGGNEQFF. J is TRBJ2-1 and V is TRBV20-1; 15 positions agree with TRBD2. The length of the CDR3 is 15 residues. V lost 4 bases, J lost 7 bases, and 5 bases stayed unmatched. Germline V CDR1 and CDR2: DFQATT, SNEGSKA (reference sequence).

The chain uses TRBV5-4 and TRBJ2-5, with D perhaps matching TRBD1 (6 bases). V dropped 0 bases and J dropped 5 bases, with 11 bases sitting between them. Looked up from germline, CDR1 is SGHNT and CDR2 is YYREEE (reference sequence). The CDR3 length is 14 residues. CDR3 sequence: CASSLATGFETQYF. In DNA form, the CDR3 reads TGTGCCAGCAGCTTGGCTACAGGGTTTGAGACCCAGTACTTC.

This clonotype showed up many times. This rearrangement joins TRBV3-1 to TRBJ2-7; the match to TRBD2 covers 10 bases. In germline, CDR1 is LGHDT, CDR2 YNNKEL (reference sequence). J gave up 3 bases and V 4 bases, and 6 bases lay outside the gene matches. CDR3 length: 15 amino acids. CDR3 nucleotide sequence: TGTGCCAGCAGCCGTTCTAGCGGGAGCGGCTACGAGCAGTACTTC. Protein sequence: CASSRSSGSGYEQYF.

The V call is TRBV27, the J call TRBJ2-4; D ambiguous. Germline CDR1 and CDR2: MNHEY and SMNVEV (reference sequence). V was trimmed by 4 bases and J by 2 bases, leaving 0 bases between them. This CDR3 is 11 amino acids long. The CDR3 reads CASSSKNIQYF. The DNA of the CDR3 is TGTGCCAGCAGTTCCAAAAACATTCAGTACTTC.

This clonotype was picked up many times. The rearrangement links TRBV6-6 to TRBJ2-1; 10 nucleotides match TRBD1. J lost 7 bases, V lost 0 bases, and 6 bases had no gene match. This CDR3 is built from 16 residues. Germline CDR1 reads MNHNY; CDR2 reads SVGAGI (reference sequence). The CDR3 nucleotides read TGTGCCAGCAGTTACTCCGGGACAGGGGAAGGGAATGAGCAGTTCTTC. It codes for CASSYSGTGEGNEQFF.

This clonotype was counted a few times. The chain joins TRBV19 to TRBJ2-1; the D is unclear. Between the trimmed V and J ends, which lost 4 bases and 5 bases, there was a span of 12 bases. This CDR3 comprises 14 residues. Germline lookup yields CDR1 LNHDA and CDR2 SQIVND (reference sequence). CDR3 amino acids: CASSTYSPNNEQFF. In nucleotides, the CDR3 is TGTGCCAGTAGTACGTACAGCCCGAACAATGAGCAGTTCTTC.

This chain uses TRBV6-1 with TRBJ1-5, with TRBD1 as a possible D gene (6 bases). This CDR3 region has 14 residues. Per the germline V gene, CDR1 is MNHNS and CDR2 is SASEGT. Trimming pared 6 bases from V and 5 bases from J, leaving 14 bases between. Here the CDR3 DNA reads TGTGCCAGCAGCCGAGGGGGGGCCTATCAGCCCCAGCATTTT. This sequence encodes CASSRGGAYQPQHF.

In this sample, this clonotype turned up many times. The V call is TRBV5-6, the J call TRBJ2-7, with TRBD1 matching 8 bases. The CDR3 covers 15 residues. Per germline, CDR1 SGHDT and CDR2 YYEEEE. V shed 4 bases and J 3 bases; nucleotides not matched to a gene: 9. CDR3 sequence (DNA): TGTGCCAGCAGCCTTATTACAGGGGGTGACTACGAGCAGTACTTC. Residues: CASSLITGGDYEQYF.

This clonotype was found a few times. One end of the junction is discordant with germline, which a read error may explain. The genes are TRBV6-1 and TRBJ2-1, with TRBD2 matching 12 bases. Germline CDR1 MNHNS, CDR2 SASEGT. The CDR3 is 14 amino acids. CDR3 bases: TGTGCCAGCAGTAGACTAGCGGGAGACAATGAGCAGTCCTTC. Translation gives CASSRLAGDNEQSF.

This clonotype was seen more than once but under ten times. One base away lies a much larger clone, so this may be a sequencing read error. The V call is TRBV2, the J call TRBJ2-7; TRBD2 matches 7 bases. The CDR3 covers 16 residues. Germline loops: CDR1 SNHLY, CDR2 FYNNEI. The CDR3 region has the DNA TGTTCCAGCAGTGAGGCAGCTAGCGGACTATCCTACGAGCAGTACTTC. Its translation: CSSSEAASGLSYEQYF.

This clonotype has at least ten counts. The V and J genes are TRBV30 and TRBJ2-7; D may correspond to TRBD1 or TRBD2 (7 bases each). The V and J ends lost 5 bases and 2 bases respectively, with 16 bases between them. The CDR3 runs 14 residues. Germline-derived CDR1 and CDR2 are GTSNPN and SVGIG (reference sequence). The CDR3 loop reads CAWGSGTATYEQYF. The CDR3 nucleotides are TGTGCCTGGGGGAGCGGGACAGCGACCTACGAGCAGTACTTC.

This clonotype was counted at least ten times. The gene calls are TRBV27 and TRBJ1-5, with D unresolved. The V and J ends lost 3 bases and 0 bases respectively, with 9 bases between them. The CDR3 consists of 15 residues. The germline CDR1 and CDR2 sequences are MNHEY and SMNVEV (reference sequence). In DNA, the CDR3 is TGTGCCAGCAGTTTCTTGAGTGGTAGCAATCAGCCCCAGCATTTT. As protein: CASSFLSGSNQPQHF.

This clonotype has a count of ten or more. The rearrangement joins TRBV5-1 to TRBJ2-1; 7 bases align to TRBD2. The junction had 11 bases not matched to a gene; V was cut back by 4 bases and J by 4 bases. Germline V lookup: CDR1 SGHRS, CDR2 YFSETQ. This CDR3 region has 16 residues. The CDR3 sequence is CASSARPSGPYNEQFF. The CDR3 DNA follows: TGCGCCAGCAGCGCGCGACCTAGCGGACCTTACAATGAGCAGTTCTTC.

The chain carries TRBV7-9 and TRBJ1-1, with D tentatively TRBD1 (6 bases). V lost 6 bases and J lost 8, with 13 bases in between. The CDR3 sequence is 12 residues long. CDR1 and CDR2 (germline): SEHNR, FQNEAQ (reference sequence). This chain's CDR3 is CASSRDTREAFF. CDR3 sequence (DNA): TGTGCCAGCAGTAGGGACACACGAGAAGCTTTCTTT.

The chain carries TRBV18 and TRBJ2-7; 8 bases agree with TRBD2. Trimming removed 2 bases from V and 0 bases from J; junction bases left unmatched: 3. CDR3 length: 15 residues. The germline CDR1 and CDR2 sequences are KGHSH and LQKENI. The CDR3 here is CASSPMREVSYEQYF. In DNA, the CDR3 is TGTGCCAGCTCACCAATGCGGGAGGTCTCCTACGAGCAGTACTTC.

This clonotype was recorded many times. The chain joins TRBV19 to TRBJ2-3, with a tentative D call TRBD2 (6 bases). CDR1 is LNHDA, CDR2 SQIVND, per germline (reference sequence). The CDR3 spans 16 residues. Trimming left V 7 bases short and J 0 bases short, with 17 bases between. The CDR3 region is CASMGSSAGSTDTQYF. DNA for the CDR3: TGTGCCAGTATGGGGTCCTCGGCGGGAAGCACAGATACGCAGTATTTT.

This clonotype was observed at least ten times. This rearrangement joins TRBV28 to TRBJ2-3, with D tentatively TRBD2 (6 bases). V lost 6 bases, J lost 3 bases, and 25 bases lay in between. Germline V gene lookup returns CDR1 MDHEN and CDR2 SYDVKM. The CDR3 is made up of 18 amino acids. The DNA of the CDR3 is TGTGCCAGCAGGAACCAGGCGCTTTGGAGGGCCAGAACAGATACGCAGTATTTT. It encodes CASRNQALWRARTDTQYF. Based on the CDR3 plus reference TRBV28 and TRBJ2-3, the full variable domain is DVKVTQSSRYLVKRTGEKVFLECVQDMDHENMFWYRQDPGLGLRLIYFSYDVKMKEKGDIPEGYSVSREKKERFSLILESASTNQTSMYLCASRNQALWRARTDTQYFGPGTRLTVL.

This rearrangement joins TRBV15 to TRBJ2-1; no definite D call. The V end was cut by 3 bases, the J end by 9 bases, with 15 bases between. The CDR3 loop spans 14 amino acids. Germline V gives CDR1 LNHNV, CDR2 YYDKDF (reference sequence). The CDR3 sequence is CATSSDPRAGEQFF. The CDR3 DNA sequence: TGTGCCACCAGCAGTGATCCCCGGGCCGGTGAGCAGTTCTTC. The variable domain in full, completed from reference TRBV15 and TRBJ2-1, reads DAMVIQNPRYQVTQFGKPVTLSCSQTLNHNVMYWYQQKSSQAPKLLFHYYDKDFNNEADTPDNFQSRRPNTSFCFLDIRSPGLGDTAMYLCATSSDPRAGEQFFGPGTRLTVL.

The chain joins TRBV7-9 to TRBJ2-3, with 7 bases identical to TRBD2. Germline V gene lookup returns CDR1 SEHNR and CDR2 FQNEAQ (reference sequence). CDR3 length: 14 amino acids. With 3 bases clipped from V and 4 bases from J, the junction kept 4 bases outside the gene matches. The CDR3, as DNA: TGTGCCAGCAGCTTTGGGAGGGTCCCAGATACGCAGTATTTT. Translated: CASSFGRVPDTQYF.

This chain connects TRBV10-3 to TRBJ2-1; D might be TRBD1 (5 bases). The V end was cut by 4 bases, the J end by 6 bases, with 16 bases between. Germline assignment: CDR1 ENHRY and CDR2 SYGVKD. CDR3 length: 15 residues. DNA of the CDR3: TGTGCCATCAGTGCGTTATTTGGGGCCGGCAATGAGCAGTTCTTC. This gives the protein CAISALFGAGNEQFF.